This is a list of T cell receptor beta chains from one sample in a study of T cells in Graves' hyperthyroidism and ophthalmopathy. TCRdb re-called the multiplex PCR reads with MiXCR, one entry per CDR3 protein. Of a few hundred thousand distinct CDR3 sequences in the sample, roughly 15% were seen once. Sample: blood. These receptors were collected from a woman in her thirties or forties with Graves' ophthalmopathy. CDR3s include the opening cysteine and the closing phenylalanine or tryptophan. A D gene is named only where the DNA matches it firmly. Not every row has a clone size; where given, it reads once, few, many or a size class.

TRBD2 TRBJ2-2 TRBV7-9 NA TGTGCCAGCAGCTTCAGCAGCGGGGGGAACACCGGGGAGCTGTTTTTT CASSFSSGGNTGELFF
NA TRBJ1-2 TRBV29-1 NA TGCAGCGTTTCCGGACGCCTACAAGGAGGCTACACCTTC CSVSGRLQGGYTF
TRBD2 TRBJ2-1 TRBV12-3/TRBV12-4 NA TGTGCCAGCAGTACCGAGACTAGCGGGAGGGCCCCGCAAGGGTGCAATGAGCAGTTCTTC CASSTETSGRAPQGCNEQFF
NA TRBJ2-1 TRBV11-2 many TGTGCCAGCAAAGGAGGGCGGAGAGCTTACAATGAGCAGTTCTTC CASKGGRRAYNEQFF
NA TRBJ1-5 TRBV6-1 NA TGTGCCACCCAAAACGGACATCACGGACAGCCCCAGCATTTT CATQNGHHGQPQHF
TRBD2 TRBJ2-3 TRBV15 many TGTGCCACCAGCAGTGGACTAGCGGGAGTACATACGCAGTATTTT CATSSGLAGVHTQYF
NA TRBJ1-5 TRBV20-1 NA TGCAGTGCCAGTCCGGGAAATCAGCCCCAGCATTTT CSASPGNQPQHF
TRBD2 TRBJ2-7 TRBV28 many TGTGCCAGCAGTTTCACCGGGACTAGCGCATCCTACGAGCAGTACTTC CASSFTGTSASYEQYF
TRBD2 TRBJ2-5 TRBV20-1 NA TGCAGTGCAATGAGCGGGAGGGCCGGGGGGGAGACCCAGTACTTC CSAMSGRAGGETQYF
NA TRBJ2-2 TRBV5-4 few TGTGCCAGCAGCTTAGACAGGCGCACCGGGGAGCTGTTTTTT CASSLDRRTGELFF
NA TRBJ1-2 TRBV10-2 NA TGCGCCAGCAGTGAGCCTCCGGGCCGGAACTATGGCTACACCTTC CASSEPPGRNYGYTF
TRBD1 TRBJ2-1 TRBV7-8 many TGTGCCAGCACCGATCCCTCAACGACAGGGAACAATGAGCAGTTCTTC CASTDPSTTGNNEQFF
NA TRBJ2-1 TRBV27 NA TGTGCCAGCAGTACTAGGAGACATAGCTCCTACAATGAGCAGTTCTTC CASSTRRHSSYNEQFF
TRBD2 TRBJ2-1 TRBV12-3/TRBV12-4 many TGTGCCAGCAGTACAAGCGGGGGAGGAGGAGAGCAGTTCTTC CASSTSGGGGEQFF